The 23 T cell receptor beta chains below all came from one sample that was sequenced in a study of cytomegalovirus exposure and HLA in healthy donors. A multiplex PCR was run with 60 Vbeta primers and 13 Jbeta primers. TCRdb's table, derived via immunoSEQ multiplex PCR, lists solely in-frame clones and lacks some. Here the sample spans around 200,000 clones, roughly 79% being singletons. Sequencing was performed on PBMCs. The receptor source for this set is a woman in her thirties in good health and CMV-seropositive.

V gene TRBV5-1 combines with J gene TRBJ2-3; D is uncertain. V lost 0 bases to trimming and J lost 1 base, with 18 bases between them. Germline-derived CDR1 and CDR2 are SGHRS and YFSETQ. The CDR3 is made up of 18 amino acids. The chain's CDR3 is CASSLVRRSITGTDTQYF. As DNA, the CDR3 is TGCGCCAGCAGCTTGGTCCGGCGGTCTATAACGGGCACAGATACGCAGTATTTT.

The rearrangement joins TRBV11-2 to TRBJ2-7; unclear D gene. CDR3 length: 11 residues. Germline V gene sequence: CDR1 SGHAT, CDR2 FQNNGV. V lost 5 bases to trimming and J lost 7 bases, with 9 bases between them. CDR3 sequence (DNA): TGTGCCAGCAGCCTAGTCGGGGAGCAGTACTTC. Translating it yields CASSLVGEQYF.

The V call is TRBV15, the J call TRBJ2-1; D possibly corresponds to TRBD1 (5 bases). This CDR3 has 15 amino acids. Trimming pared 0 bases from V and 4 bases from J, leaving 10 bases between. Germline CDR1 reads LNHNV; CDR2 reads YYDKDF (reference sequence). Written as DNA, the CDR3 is TGTGCCACCAGCAGAGAAAGGAAGGGGTACAATGAGCAGTTCTTC. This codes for CATSRERKGYNEQFF.

CDR3 protein: CASSLEWTSNSPLHF. In DNA form, the CDR3 reads TGCGCCAGCAGCTTGGAGTGGACAAGTAATTCACCCCTCCACTTT. This chain uses TRBV5-1 with TRBJ1-6; possible D gene TRBD1, 5 bases. This CDR3 has 15 residues. The germline CDR1 and CDR2 sequences are SGHRS and YFSETQ. Between the trimmed V and J ends, which lost 0 bases and 6 bases, there was a span of 10 bases.

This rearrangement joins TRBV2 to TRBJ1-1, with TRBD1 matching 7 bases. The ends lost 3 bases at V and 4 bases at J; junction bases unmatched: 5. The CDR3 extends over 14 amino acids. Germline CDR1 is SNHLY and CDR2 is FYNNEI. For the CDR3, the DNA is TGTGCCAGCAGTGATTATAGGGGGCCCACTGAAGCTTTCTTT. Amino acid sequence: CASSDYRGPTEAFF.

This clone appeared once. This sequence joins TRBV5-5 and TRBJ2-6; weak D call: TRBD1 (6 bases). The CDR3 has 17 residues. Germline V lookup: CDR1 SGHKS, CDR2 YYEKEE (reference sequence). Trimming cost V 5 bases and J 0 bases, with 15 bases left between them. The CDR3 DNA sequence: TGTGCCAGCAGTAGACAGGCGACCCTCTCTGGGGCCAACGTCCTGACTTTC. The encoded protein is CASSRQATLSGANVLTF.

CDR3 residues: CASRFPGQGSYGYTF. The CDR3 nucleotides are TGTGCCAGCAGGTTTCCTGGACAGGGTTCATATGGCTACACCTTC. This rearrangement joins TRBV28 to TRBJ1-2; 8 bases map to TRBD1. CDR3 length: 15 residues. Per the germline V gene, CDR1 is MDHEN and CDR2 is SYDVKM. Trimming removed 6 bases from V and 5 bases from J; junction bases left unmatched: 11.

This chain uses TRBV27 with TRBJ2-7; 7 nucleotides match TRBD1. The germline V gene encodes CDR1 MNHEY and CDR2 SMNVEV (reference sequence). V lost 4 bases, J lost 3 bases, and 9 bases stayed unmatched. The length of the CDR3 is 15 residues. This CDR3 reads CASSSLGQRYYEQYF. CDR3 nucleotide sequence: TGTGCCAGCAGTTCATTGGGACAGAGGTACTACGAGCAGTACTTC.

CDR3 DNA sequence: TGCGCCAGCAGCGACCCGGGAGGAAAAAACATTCAGTACTTC. Protein: CASSDPGGKNIQYF. V gene TRBV10-2 combines with J gene TRBJ2-4; the match to TRBD2 covers 7 bases. There are 14 residues in the CDR3. V lost 6 bases, J lost 4 bases, and 6 bases stayed unmatched. Germline V CDR1 and CDR2: WSHSY, SAAADI.

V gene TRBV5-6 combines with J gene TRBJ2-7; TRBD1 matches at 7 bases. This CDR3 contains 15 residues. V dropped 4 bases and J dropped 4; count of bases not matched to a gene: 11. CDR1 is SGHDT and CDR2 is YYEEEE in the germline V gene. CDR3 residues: CASSLTGDASYEQYF. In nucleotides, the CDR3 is TGTGCCAGCAGCCTCACAGGGGACGCTTCTTACGAGCAGTACTTC. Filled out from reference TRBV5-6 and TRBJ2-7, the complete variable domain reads DAGVTQSPTHLIKTRGQQVTLRCSPKSGHDTVSWYQQALGQGPQFIFQYYEEEERQRGNFPDRFSGHQFPNYSSELNVNALLLGDSALYLCASSLTGDASYEQYFGPGTRLTVT.

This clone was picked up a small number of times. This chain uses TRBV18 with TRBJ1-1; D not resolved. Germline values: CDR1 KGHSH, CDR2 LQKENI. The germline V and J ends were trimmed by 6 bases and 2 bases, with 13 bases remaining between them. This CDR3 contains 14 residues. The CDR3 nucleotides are TGTGCCAGCTCCAGAGGAGGTCTAAACACTGAAGCTTTCTTT. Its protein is CASSRGGLNTEAFF. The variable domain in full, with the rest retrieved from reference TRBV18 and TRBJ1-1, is NAGVMQNPRHLVRRRGQEARLRCSPMKGHSHVYWYRQLPEEGLKFMVYLQKENIIDESGMPKERFSAEFPKEGPSILRIQQVVRGDSAAYFCASSRGGLNTEAFFGQGTRLTVV.

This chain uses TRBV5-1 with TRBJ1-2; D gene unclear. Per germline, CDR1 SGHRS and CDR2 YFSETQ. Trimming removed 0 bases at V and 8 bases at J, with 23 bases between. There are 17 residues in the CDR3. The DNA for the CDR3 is TGCGCCAGCAGCTTGGACTACCCGGCACATACCGGCTTCGGCTACACCTTC. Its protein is CASSLDYPAHTGFGYTF.

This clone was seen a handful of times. DNA for the CDR3: TGTGCCAGCAGGGACAGGGCGGTAACTGAAGCTTTCTTT. It is translated as CASRDRAVTEAFF. J is TRBJ1-1 and V is TRBV6-5; 8 nucleotides line up with TRBD1. Trimming at V came to 6 bases and at J to 5 bases, leaving 5 bases not matched to a gene. The CDR3 covers 13 residues. The germline V gene has CDR1 MNHEY and CDR2 SVGAGI.

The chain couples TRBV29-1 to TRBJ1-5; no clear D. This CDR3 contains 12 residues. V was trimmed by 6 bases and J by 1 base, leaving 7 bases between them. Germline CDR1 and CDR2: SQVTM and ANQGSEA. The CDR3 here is CSVGGSNQPQHF. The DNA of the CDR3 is TGCAGCGTAGGAGGGAGCAATCAGCCCCAGCATTTT. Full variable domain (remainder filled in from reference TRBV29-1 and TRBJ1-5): SAVISQKPSRDICQRGTSLTIQCQVDSQVTMMFWYRQQPGQSLTLIATANQGSEATYESGFVIDKFPISRPNLTFSTLTVSNMSPEDSSIYLCSVGGSNQPQHFGDGTRLSIL.

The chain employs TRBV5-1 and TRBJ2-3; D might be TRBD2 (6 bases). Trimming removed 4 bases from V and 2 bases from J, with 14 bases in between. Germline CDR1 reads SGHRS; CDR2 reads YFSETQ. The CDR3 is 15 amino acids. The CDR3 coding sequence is TGCGCCAGCAGCGCCGGGACTTACACCACAGATACGCAGTATTTT. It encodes CASSAGTYTTDTQYF. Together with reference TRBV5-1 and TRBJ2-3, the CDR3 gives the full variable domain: KAGVTQTPRYLIKTRGQQVTLSCSPISGHRSVSWYQQTPGQGLQFLFEYFSETQRNKGNFPGRFSGRQFSNSRSEMNVSTLELGDSALYLCASSAGTYTTDTQYFGPGTRLTVL.

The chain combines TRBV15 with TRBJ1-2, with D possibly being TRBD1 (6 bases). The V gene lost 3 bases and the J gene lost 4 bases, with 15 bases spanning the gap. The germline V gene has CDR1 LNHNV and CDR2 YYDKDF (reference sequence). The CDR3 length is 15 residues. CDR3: CATSRDQGSAYGYTF. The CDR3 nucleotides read TGTGCCACCAGCAGGGACCAGGGGAGCGCCTATGGCTACACCTTC. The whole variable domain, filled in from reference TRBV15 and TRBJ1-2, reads DAMVIQNPRYQVTQFGKPVTLSCSQTLNHNVMYWYQQKSSQAPKLLFHYYDKDFNNEADTPDNFQSRRPNTSFCFLDIRSPGLGDTAMYLCATSRDQGSAYGYTFGSGTRLTVV.

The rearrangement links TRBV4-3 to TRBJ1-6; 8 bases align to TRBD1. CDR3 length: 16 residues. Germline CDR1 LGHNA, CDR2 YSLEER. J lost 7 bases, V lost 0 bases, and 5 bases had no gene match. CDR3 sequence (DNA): TGCGCCAGCAGCCAAGAGGCGACAGGGGAGAATTCACCCCTCCACTTT. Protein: CASSQEATGENSPLHF.

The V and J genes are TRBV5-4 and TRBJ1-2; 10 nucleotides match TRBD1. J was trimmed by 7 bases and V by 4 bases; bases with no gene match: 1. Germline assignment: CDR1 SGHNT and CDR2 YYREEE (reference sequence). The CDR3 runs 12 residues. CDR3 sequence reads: CASSRDRGGYTF. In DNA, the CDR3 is TGTGCCAGCAGCCGGGACAGGGGTGGCTACACCTTC. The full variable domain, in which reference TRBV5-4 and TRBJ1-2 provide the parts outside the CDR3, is ETGVTQSPTHLIKTRGQQVTLRCSSQSGHNTVSWYQQALGQGPQFIFQYYREEENGRGNFPPRFSGLQFPNYSSELNVNALELDDSALYLCASSRDRGGYTFGSGTRLTVV.

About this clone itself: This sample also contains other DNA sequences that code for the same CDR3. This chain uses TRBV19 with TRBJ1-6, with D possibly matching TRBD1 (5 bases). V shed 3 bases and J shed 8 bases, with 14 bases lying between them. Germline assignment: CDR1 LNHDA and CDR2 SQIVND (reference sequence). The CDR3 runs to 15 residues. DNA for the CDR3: TGTGCCAGTAGTATTGCGGGGCAAGGTGATTCACCCCTCCACTTT. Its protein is CASSIAGQGDSPLHF. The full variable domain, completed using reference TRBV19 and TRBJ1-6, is DGGITQSPKYLFRKEGQNVTLSCEQNLNHDAMYWYRQDPGQGLRLIYYSQIVNDFQKGDIAEGYSVSREKKESFPLTVTSAQKNPTAFYLCASSIAGQGDSPLHFGNGTRLTVT.

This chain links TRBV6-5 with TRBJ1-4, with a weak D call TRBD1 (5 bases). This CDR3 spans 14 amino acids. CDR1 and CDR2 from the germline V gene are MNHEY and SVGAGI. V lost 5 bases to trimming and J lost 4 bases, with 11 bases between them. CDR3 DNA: TGTGCCAGCAGTCGCCCGGGACTTAATGAAAAACTGTTTTTT. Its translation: CASSRPGLNEKLFF.

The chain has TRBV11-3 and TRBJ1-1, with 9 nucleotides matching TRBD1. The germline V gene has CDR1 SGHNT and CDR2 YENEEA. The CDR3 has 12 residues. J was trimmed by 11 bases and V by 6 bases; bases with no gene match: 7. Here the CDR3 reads CASSPGTGPAFF. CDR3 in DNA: TGTGCCAGCAGTCCGGGGACAGGGCCGGCTTTCTTT.

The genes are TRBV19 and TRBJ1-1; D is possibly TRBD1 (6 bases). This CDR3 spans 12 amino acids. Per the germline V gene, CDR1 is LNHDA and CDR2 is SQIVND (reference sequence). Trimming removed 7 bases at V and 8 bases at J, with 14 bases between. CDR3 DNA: TGTGCCAGTACAGGGAGGGGGGGAGAAGCTTTCTTT. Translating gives CASTGRGGEAFF.

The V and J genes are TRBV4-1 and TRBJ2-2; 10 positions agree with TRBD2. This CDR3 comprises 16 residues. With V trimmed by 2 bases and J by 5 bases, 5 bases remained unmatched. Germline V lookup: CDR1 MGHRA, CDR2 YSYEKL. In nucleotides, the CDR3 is TGCGCCAGCAGCCAACTAGCGGGAGTGGGTACCGGGGAGCTGTTTTTT. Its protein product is CASSQLAGVGTGELFF.